These 13 T cell receptor beta chains came from one sample sequenced in a study of shared clonotypes between healthy human individuals. This table comes from immunoSEQ multiplex PCR, and its TCRdb copy is limited to in-frame clones, with some not included. The sample has more than 2 million clones, approximately 96% seen once; the top ten hold approximately 0.13%. The sequenced material came from naive CD4+ T cells sorted from blood. Subset defined: CD45RA+ positively selected. The receptors here all came from a young man in good health.

The genes are TRBV9 and TRBJ2-7; 9 bases match TRBD1. Unmatched junction bases numbered 1, after V lost 2 bases and J lost 1 base. The CDR3 loop spans 14 amino acids. Looked up from germline, CDR1 is SGDLS and CDR2 is YYNGEE. The CDR3 protein is CASSVDRGSYEQYF. The CDR3 DNA reads TGTGCCAGCAGCGTCGACAGGGGGTCCTACGAGCAGTACTTC.

The chain recombines TRBV7-9 with TRBJ1-4, with D maybe TRBD1 (6 bases). V lost 0 bases, J lost 4 bases, and 9 bases lay in between. Germline V gene sequence: CDR1 SEHNR, CDR2 FQNEAQ (reference sequence). The CDR3 has 15 residues. The CDR3, as DNA: TGTGCCAGCAGCTTAGCAGGGGGAATTAATGAAAAACTGTTTTTT. Translating it yields CASSLAGGINEKLFF.

The chain combines TRBV30 with TRBJ2-1, with TRBD2 matching 9 bases. Losses at the gene ends were 1 base for V and 4 bases for J; bases not matched to a gene: 5. The germline gives CDR1 GTSNPN, CDR2 SVGIG (reference sequence). The length of the CDR3 is 15 residues. CDR3 in DNA: TGTGCCTGGAGTGGTGCTAGCGGGATGTACAATGAGCAGTTCTTC. Its translation is CAWSGASGMYNEQFF.

The V and J genes are TRBV18 and TRBJ2-2; D not resolved. Trimming cost V 6 bases and J 2 bases, with 10 bases left between them. The germline V gene has CDR1 KGHSH and CDR2 LQKENI. The CDR3 length is 14 residues. The CDR3 here is CASSFLENTGELFF. The CDR3 coding sequence is TGTGCCAGCTCGTTTCTAGAAAACACCGGGGAGCTGTTTTTT.

The chain uses TRBV7-9 and TRBJ2-1, with 9 bases aligning to TRBD2. The CDR3 has 16 residues. Germline values: CDR1 SEHNR, CDR2 FQNEAQ (reference sequence). V lost 5 bases and J lost 12; bases outside the gene matches: 17. The CDR3 sequence: CASSPNYRGRAPGQFF. The CDR3 DNA sequence: TGTGCCAGCAGCCCAAACTACCGCGGGAGGGCCCCTGGGCAGTTCTTC.

The gene calls are TRBV6-6 and TRBJ2-1; D is possibly TRBD1 or TRBD2 (5 bases each). The CDR3 has 14 residues. From germline, CDR1 is MNHNY and CDR2 SVGAGI (reference sequence). Trimming stripped 5 bases from V and 4 bases from J, with 12 bases between. The CDR3 DNA reads TGTGCCAGCAGTCCGGGGCACGGTTACAATGAGCAGTTCTTC. Protein product: CASSPGHGYNEQFF.

This clone has just one count. The V gene is TRBV5-1, the J gene TRBJ2-7; 7 nucleotides match TRBD1. The CDR3 totals 15 residues. The V gene's germline CDR1 is SGHRS and CDR2 YFSETQ. The trim removed 0 bases at V and 0 bases at J, leaving 3 bases unmatched. CDR3 sequence (DNA): TGCGCCAGCAGCTTGGCCGGACAGGCCTCCTACGAGCAGTACTTC. This encodes CASSLAGQASYEQYF.

V is TRBV30 and J is TRBJ2-1; D not certain. V was pared by 1 base and J by 1 base, with 11 bases between. CDR3 size: 15 residues. Germline assignment: CDR1 GTSNPN and CDR2 SVGIG (reference sequence). CDR3 region: CAWSEASASYNEQFF. In DNA, the CDR3 is TGTGCCTGGAGTGAGGCCTCAGCATCCTACAATGAGCAGTTCTTC.

Regarding this clone: Other DNA sequences in the same sample also yield this CDR3. The chain carries TRBV18 and TRBJ2-3; no firm D call. CDR1 and CDR2 from the germline V gene are KGHSH and LQKENI. This CDR3 spans 14 amino acids. Trimming took off 0 bases at V and 1 base at J, with 5 bases between the two ends. The CDR3 reads CASSPPSGTDTQYF. In DNA form, the CDR3 reads TGTGCCAGCTCACCACCCTCGGGCACAGATACGCAGTATTTT.

This clone was seen once. J is TRBJ1-2 and V is TRBV11-2; D is unresolved. CDR1 and CDR2 from the germline V gene are SGHAT and FQNNGV. The CDR3 runs 11 residues. The V and J ends lost 5 bases and 7 bases respectively, with 8 bases between them. This CDR3 is CASSPGSGYTF. CDR3 sequence (DNA): TGTGCCAGCAGCCCCGGATCTGGCTACACCTTC.

The V gene is TRBV5-4, the J gene TRBJ1-1; maybe TRBD1 (5 bases). The CDR3 contains 14 residues. Deletions cut 0 bases from V and 11 bases from J, with 17 bases between. The germline CDR1 and CDR2 sequences are SGHNT and YYREEE (reference sequence). The CDR3 spells CASSLAGRQFEAFF. The CDR3 DNA follows: TGTGCCAGCAGCTTGGCGGGTAGACAGTTCGAGGCTTTCTTT. Complete variable domain (other parts from reference TRBV5-4 and TRBJ1-1): ETGVTQSPTHLIKTRGQQVTLRCSSQSGHNTVSWYQQALGQGPQFIFQYYREEENGRGNFPPRFSGLQFPNYSSELNVNALELDDSALYLCASSLAGRQFEAFFGQGTRLTVV.

CDR3 amino acids: CASSLSGRRADTQYF. The DNA of the CDR3 is TGTGCCAGCAGTTTAAGCGGGAGGAGGGCAGATACGCAGTATTTT. The V call is TRBV6-5, the J call TRBJ2-3, with 9 positions matching TRBD2. CDR3 size: 15 residues. Per the germline V gene, CDR1 is MNHEY and CDR2 is SVGAGI. With 4 bases clipped from V and 4 bases from J, the junction kept 6 bases outside the gene matches.

This chain connects TRBV5-1 to TRBJ2-5; 7 bases line up with TRBD1. V shed 1 base, J shed 4 bases, and the junction held 4 bases outside the gene matches. CDR3 length: 14 amino acids. The germline V gene encodes CDR1 SGHRS and CDR2 YFSETQ. This CDR3 reads CASSLKTGTETQYF. In DNA, the CDR3 is TGCGCCAGCAGCTTGAAGACAGGGACAGAGACCCAGTACTTC. Combining the CDR3 with reference TRBV5-1 and TRBJ2-5 gives the whole variable domain KAGVTQTPRYLIKTRGQQVTLSCSPISGHRSVSWYQQTPGQGLQFLFEYFSETQRNKGNFPGRFSGRQFSNSRSEMNVSTLELGDSALYLCASSLKTGTETQYFGPGTRLLVL.